This is a list of T cell receptor beta chains from one sample in a study of blood T cell repertoires in COVID-19. This table comes from immunoSEQ multiplex PCR, and its TCRdb copy is limited to in-frame clones, with some not included. Of around 240,000 clones detected, over 80% appear once; the ten largest clones hold over 0.75%. Sequenced sample: PBMCs or T cells enriched from blood (not recorded which). These receptors were taken from a man over 45 who had been exposed to COVID-19. The CDR3 runs from the conserved cysteine through the conserved F or W. D genes are given only for firm matches. The listing skips clone size in some rows; elsewhere it reads once, few, many or a size class.

v_gene	d_gene	abundance	j_gene	CDR3nt	CDR3aa
TRBV7-9	TRBD1	.	TRBJ1-6	TGTGCCAGCAGACCAGACAGGGAAATCAATTCACCCCTCCACTTT	CASRPDREINSPLHF
TRBV5-1	TRBD2	.	TRBJ2-1	TGCGCCAGCAGTCGGCGGCTAGCGGGGGGCCGATACAATGAGCAGTTCTTC	CASSRRLAGGRYNEQFF
TRBV9	TRBD2	few	TRBJ2-1	TGTGCCAGCAGCGTCCGCCTAGCGGCCAGCTACAATGAGCAGTTCTTC	CASSVRLAASYNEQFF
TRBV24-1	.	.	TRBJ2-1	TGTGCCACCAGTGATTTCACCTCGGCGGGAAGTTACAATGAGCAGTTCTTC	CATSDFTSAGSYNEQFF
TRBV6-1	TRBD2	.	TRBJ2-3	TGTGCCAGCAGTGATCAGGGACTAGCGGGCACGCAGTATTTT	CASSDQGLAGTQYF
TRBV10-3	.	.	TRBJ1-1	TGTGCCATCAGTGAGTCGACTCGACCTCAGAACACTGAAGCTTTCTTT	CAISESTRPQNTEAFF
TRBV7-9	TRBD2	.	TRBJ2-1	TGTGCCAGCAGCCCGACTAGCTACCCCTACAATGAGCAGTTCTTC	CASSPTSYPYNEQFF
TRBV3-1/TRBV3-2	.	.	TRBJ2-2	TGTGCCAGCAGCCGTAGTAGTCGGGAGCTGTTTTTT	CASSRSSRELFF
TRBV19	.	once	TRBJ1-1	TGTGCCAGTAGTCAAACTCGCACTGAAGCTTTCTTT	CASSQTRTEAFF
TRBV30	.	.	TRBJ1-4	TGTGCCTGGACTGTGCGGACTCATGAAAAACTGTTTTTT	CAWTVRTHEKLFF
TRBV2	.	once	TRBJ1-3	TGTGCCAGCAGTGAATTGGACACGCGCTCTGGAAACACCATATATTTT	CASSELDTRSGNTIYF
TRBV29-1	TRBD1	.	TRBJ2-2	TGCAGCGGCAAGGCCCCGGGACAGGAGACCGGGGAGCTGTTTTTT	CSGKAPGQETGELFF
TRBV7-7	TRBD2	.	TRBJ2-1	TGTGCTAGCCTCAATAGCTCCGGGAGGTCCTTTAATGGTGAGCAGTTCTTC	CASLNSSGRSFNGEQFF
TRBV7-6	.	.	TRBJ1-1	TGTGCCAGCAGCATACGGACAGCCGGGGCTGAAGCTTTCTTT	CASSIRTAGAEAFF
TRBV12-3/TRBV12-4	TRBD1	once	TRBJ1-2	TGTGCCAGCAAGCAGGGGGCTGGATATGGCTACACCTTC	CASKQGAGYGYTF
TRBV18	TRBD2	.	TRBJ2-7	TGTGCCAGCTCGGTAGCGGGGAGGTACGAGCAGTACTTC	CASSVAGRYEQYF
TRBV28	.	.	TRBJ2-1	TGTGCCAGCAGCCCTCGGGTGAATGAGCAGTTCTTC	CASSPRVNEQFF
TRBV7-9	TRBD1	.	TRBJ2-1	TGTGCCAGCAGTTTCGACAGGGACTACAATGAGCAGTTCTTC	CASSFDRDYNEQFF
TRBV16	TRBD1	.	TRBJ1-4	TGTGCCAGCAGCCTCAGGAGGGGACAGGGAGGAGAAAAACTGTTTTTT	CASSLRRGQGGEKLFF
TRBV28	TRBD1	.	TRBJ1-1	TGTGCCAGCAGTTTATTTCAGGGGGCGGCTGAAGCTTTCTTT	CASSLFQGAAEAFF
TRBV5-1	.	.	TRBJ2-5	TGCGCCAGCAGCCGGGAGCCTCCCCAAGAGACCCAGTACTTC	CASSREPPQETQYF
TRBV28	.	.	TRBJ1-6	TGTGCCACCCATTCCCAGGGCTCCTATAATTCACCCCTCCACTTT	CATHSQGSYNSPLHF
TRBV5-1	TRBD2	.	TRBJ2-2	TGCGCCAGCAGCCGGGGGACTAGCGGGATATCTTCCGGGGAGCTGTTTTTT	CASSRGTSGISSGELFF
TRBV28	.	.	TRBJ1-1	TGTGCCAGCAGTCCGCCCGACAAACTGAACACTGAAGCTTTCTTT	CASSPPDKLNTEAFF
TRBV28	.	.	TRBJ2-3	TGTGCCAGCAGCTATAACTCAATCCGAACTAGCACAGATACGCAGTATTTT	CASSYNSIRTSTDTQYF
TRBV5-1	.	.	TRBJ1-4	TGCGCCAGCAGCTTGTCCAGGGGAGCTAATGAAAAACTGTTTTTT	CASSLSRGANEKLFF
TRBV3-1/TRBV3-2	TRBD1	.	TRBJ2-7	TGTGCCAGCAGCCTAGGGACAGGGCCCTACGAGCAGTACTTC	CASSLGTGPYEQYF
TRBV19	.	.	TRBJ1-1	TGTGCCAGTAGTGAGGGAATGAACACTGAAGCTTTCTTT	CASSEGMNTEAFF
TRBV3-1/TRBV3-2	.	once	TRBJ2-5	TGTGCCAGCAGGACAAGACAGGGAGGTGTAGAGACCCAGTACTTC	CASRTRQGGVETQYF
TRBV9	.	.	TRBJ2-2	TGTGCCAGCACTATTACAGGGCACACCGGGGAGCTGTTTTTT	CASTITGHTGELFF
TRBV11-3	TRBD1	.	TRBJ2-2	TGTGCCAGCAGCTCGGACAGGGGAAGGATGTTTTTT	CASSSDRGRMFF
TRBV28	.	.	TRBJ1-2	TGTGCCAGCTCTTATAACGGGCTAGCTAATTATGGCTACACCTTC	CASSYNGLANYGYTF
TRBV29-1	.	.	TRBJ2-3	TGCAGCGTCGCAGTCGATACGCAGTATTTT	CSVAVDTQYF
TRBV7-2	.	.	TRBJ1-2	TGTGCCAGCAGCCCATCAATATCCCGGGGTGCGGACTATGGCTACACCTTC	CASSPSISRGADYGYTF
TRBV28	.	.	TRBJ1-2	TGTGCCAGCAGTTTATCAACACCTAACTATGGCTACACCTTC	CASSLSTPNYGYTF
TRBV28	.	.	TRBJ1-2	TGTGCCAGCAGTTTGAGGGATGGGTTCTATGGCTACACCTTC	CASSLRDGFYGYTF
TRBV3-1/TRBV3-2	TRBD1	.	TRBJ1-5	TGTGCCAGCAGCGACGGGACAGGGAATCAGCCCCAGCATTTT	CASSDGTGNQPQHF
TRBV24-1	TRBD2	.	TRBJ2-3	TGTGCCACCAGTTGGGGACTAGCGGGAGGGCCAGATACGCAGTATTTT	CATSWGLAGGPDTQYF
TRBV5-6	.	.	TRBJ2-3	TGTGCCAGCAGCTTGATCCGAAGGGGTACGCAGTATTTT	CASSLIRRGTQYF
TRBV5-1	.	few	TRBJ1-3	TGCGCCAGCAGCTTGATAGGGGCTGGAAACACCATATATTTT	CASSLIGAGNTIYF
TRBV14	TRBD1	.	TRBJ1-6	TGTGCCAGCAGCCAGGGACAGGGCTTTTCACCCCTCCACTTT	CASSQGQGFSPLHF
TRBV10-2	.	.	TRBJ1-4	TGCGCCAGCAGTGTGGGCAGGGCACTGTTTTTT	CASSVGRALFF